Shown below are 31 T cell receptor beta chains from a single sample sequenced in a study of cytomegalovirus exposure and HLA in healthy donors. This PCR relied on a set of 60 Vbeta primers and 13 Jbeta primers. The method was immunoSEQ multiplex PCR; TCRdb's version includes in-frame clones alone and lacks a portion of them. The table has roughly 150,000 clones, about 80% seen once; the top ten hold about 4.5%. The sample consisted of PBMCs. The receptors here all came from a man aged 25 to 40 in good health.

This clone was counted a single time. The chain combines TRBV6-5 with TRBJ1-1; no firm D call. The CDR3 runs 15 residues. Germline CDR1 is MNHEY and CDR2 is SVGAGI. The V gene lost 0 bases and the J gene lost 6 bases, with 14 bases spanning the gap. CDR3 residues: CASSYSTSPRSEAFF. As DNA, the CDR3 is TGTGCCAGCAGTTACTCAACCTCGCCCCGGTCTGAAGCTTTCTTT.

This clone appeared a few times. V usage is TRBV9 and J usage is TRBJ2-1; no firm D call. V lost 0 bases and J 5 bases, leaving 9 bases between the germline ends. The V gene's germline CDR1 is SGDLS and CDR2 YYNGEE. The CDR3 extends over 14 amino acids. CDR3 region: CASSVGGVDNEQFF. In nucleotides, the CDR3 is TGTGCCAGCAGCGTAGGCGGAGTTGACAATGAGCAGTTCTTC.

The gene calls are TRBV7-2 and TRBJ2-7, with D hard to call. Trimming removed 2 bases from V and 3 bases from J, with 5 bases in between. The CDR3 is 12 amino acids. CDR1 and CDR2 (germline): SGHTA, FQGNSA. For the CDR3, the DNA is TGTGCCAGCAGCTTAACTCACTACGAGCAGTACTTC. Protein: CASSLTHYEQYF. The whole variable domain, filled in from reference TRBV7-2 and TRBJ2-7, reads GAGVSQSPSNKVTEKGKDVELRCDPISGHTALYWYRQSLGQGLEFLIYFQGNSAPDKSGLPSDRFSAERTGGSVSTLTIQRTQQEDSAVYLCASSLTHYEQYFGPGTRLTVT.

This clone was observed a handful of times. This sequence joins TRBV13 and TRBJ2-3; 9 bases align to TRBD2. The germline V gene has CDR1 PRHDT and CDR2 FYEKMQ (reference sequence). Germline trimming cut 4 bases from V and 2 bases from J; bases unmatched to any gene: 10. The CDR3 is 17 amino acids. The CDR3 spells CASSSGIGGRATDTQYF. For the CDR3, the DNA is TGTGCCAGCAGCTCTGGTATCGGCGGGAGGGCCACAGATACGCAGTATTTT. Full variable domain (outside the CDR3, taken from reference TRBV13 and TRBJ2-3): AAGVIQSPRHLIKEKRETATLKCYPIPRHDTVYWYQQGPGQDPQFLISFYEKMQSDKGSIPDRFSAQQFSDYHSELNMSSLELGDSALYFCASSSGIGGRATDTQYFGPGTRLTVL.

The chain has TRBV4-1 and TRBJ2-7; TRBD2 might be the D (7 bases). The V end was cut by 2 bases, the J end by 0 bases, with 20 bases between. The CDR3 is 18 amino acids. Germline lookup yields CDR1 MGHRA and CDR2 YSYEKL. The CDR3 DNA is TGCGCCAGCAGCCAATGGTCGGGGGGCGAGGATGGCTCCTACGAGCAGTACTTC. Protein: CASSQWSGGEDGSYEQYF.

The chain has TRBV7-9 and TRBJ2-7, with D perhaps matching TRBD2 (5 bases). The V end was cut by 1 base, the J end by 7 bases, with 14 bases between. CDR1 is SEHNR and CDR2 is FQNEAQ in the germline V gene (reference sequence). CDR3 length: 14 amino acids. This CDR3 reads CASSLERSDREQYF. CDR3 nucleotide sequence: TGTGCCAGCAGCTTAGAGCGGTCCGATAGGGAGCAGTACTTC.

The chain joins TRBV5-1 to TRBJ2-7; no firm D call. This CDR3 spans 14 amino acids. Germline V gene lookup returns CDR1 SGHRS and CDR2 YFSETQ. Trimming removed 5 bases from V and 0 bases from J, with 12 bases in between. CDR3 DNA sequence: TGCGCCAGCAGACCGGCGGAGAGCTCCTACGAGCAGTACTTC. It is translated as CASRPAESSYEQYF.

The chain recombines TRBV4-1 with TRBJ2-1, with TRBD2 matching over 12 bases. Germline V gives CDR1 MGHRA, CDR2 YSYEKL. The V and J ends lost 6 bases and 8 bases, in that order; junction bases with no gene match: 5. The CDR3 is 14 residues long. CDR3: CASSTSGRLDEQFF. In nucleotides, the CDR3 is TGCGCCAGCAGTACTAGCGGGAGGTTAGATGAGCAGTTCTTC.

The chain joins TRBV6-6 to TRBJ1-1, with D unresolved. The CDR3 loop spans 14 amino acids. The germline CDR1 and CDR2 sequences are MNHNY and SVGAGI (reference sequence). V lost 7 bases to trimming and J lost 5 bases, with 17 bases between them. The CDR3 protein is CASTHPQGRTEAFF. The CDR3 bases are TGTGCCAGCACCCATCCCCAAGGGAGGACTGAAGCTTTCTTT.

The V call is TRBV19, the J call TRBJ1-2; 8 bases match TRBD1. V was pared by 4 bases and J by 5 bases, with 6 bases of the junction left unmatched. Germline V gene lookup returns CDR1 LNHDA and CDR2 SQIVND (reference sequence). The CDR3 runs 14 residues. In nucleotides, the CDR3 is TGTGCCAGTAGTACCAGACAGGGGCAATATGGCTACACCTTC. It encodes CASSTRQGQYGYTF.

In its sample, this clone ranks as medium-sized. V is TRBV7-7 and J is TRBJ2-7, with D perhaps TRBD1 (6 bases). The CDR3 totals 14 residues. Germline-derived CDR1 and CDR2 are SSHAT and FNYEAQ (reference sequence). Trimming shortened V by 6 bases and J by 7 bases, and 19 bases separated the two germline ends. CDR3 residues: CASRAAKGVREQYF. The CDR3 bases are TGTGCCAGCAGGGCGGCGAAGGGGGTTCGGGAGCAGTACTTC.

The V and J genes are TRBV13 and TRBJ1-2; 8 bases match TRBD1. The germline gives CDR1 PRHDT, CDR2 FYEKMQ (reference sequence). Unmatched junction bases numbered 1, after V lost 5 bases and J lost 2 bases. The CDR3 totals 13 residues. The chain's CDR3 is CASSRDRNYGYTF. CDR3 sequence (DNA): TGTGCCAGCAGCCGGGACAGGAACTATGGCTACACCTTC.

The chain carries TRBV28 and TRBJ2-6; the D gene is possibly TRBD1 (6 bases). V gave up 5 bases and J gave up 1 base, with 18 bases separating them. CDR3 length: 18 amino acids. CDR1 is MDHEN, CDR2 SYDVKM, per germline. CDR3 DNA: TGTGCCAGCAGTCCGTTCACAGGGACCGTTTCTGGGGCCAACGTCCTGACTTTC. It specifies CASSPFTGTVSGANVLTF.

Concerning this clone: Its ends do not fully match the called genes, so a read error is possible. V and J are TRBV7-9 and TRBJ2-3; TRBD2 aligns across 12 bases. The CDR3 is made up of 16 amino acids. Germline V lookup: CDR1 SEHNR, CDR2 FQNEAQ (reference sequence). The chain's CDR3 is CSSSFKTSGRTDTQYF. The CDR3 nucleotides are TGTTCCAGCAGCTTCAAAACTAGCGGGAGGACAGATACGCAGTATTTT.

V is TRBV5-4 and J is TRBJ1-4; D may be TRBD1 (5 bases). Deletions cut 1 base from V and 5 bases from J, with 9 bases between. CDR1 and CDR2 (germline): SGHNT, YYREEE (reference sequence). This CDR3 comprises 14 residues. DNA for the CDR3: TGTGCCAGCAGCTTGACAGGCCCGAATGAAAAACTGTTTTTT. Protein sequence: CASSLTGPNEKLFF.

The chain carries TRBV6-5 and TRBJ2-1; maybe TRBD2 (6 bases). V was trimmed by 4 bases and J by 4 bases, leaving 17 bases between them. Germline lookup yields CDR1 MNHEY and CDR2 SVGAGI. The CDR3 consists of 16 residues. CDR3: CASSLSLARAYNEQFF. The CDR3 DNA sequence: TGTGCCAGCAGTTTATCTCTAGCGCGGGCTTACAATGAGCAGTTCTTC.

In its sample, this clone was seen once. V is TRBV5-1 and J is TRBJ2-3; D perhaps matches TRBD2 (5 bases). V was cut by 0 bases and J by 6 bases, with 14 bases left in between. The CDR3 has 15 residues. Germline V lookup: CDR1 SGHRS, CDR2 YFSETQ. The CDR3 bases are TGCGCCAGCAGCTTGGACGGAGGCCCCGAGGATACGCAGTATTTT. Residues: CASSLDGGPEDTQYF.

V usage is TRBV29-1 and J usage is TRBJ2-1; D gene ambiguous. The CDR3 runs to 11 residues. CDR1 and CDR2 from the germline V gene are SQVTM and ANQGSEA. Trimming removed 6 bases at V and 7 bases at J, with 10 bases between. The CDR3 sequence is CSVANSNEQFF. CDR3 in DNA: TGCAGCGTCGCGAACAGTAATGAGCAGTTCTTC.

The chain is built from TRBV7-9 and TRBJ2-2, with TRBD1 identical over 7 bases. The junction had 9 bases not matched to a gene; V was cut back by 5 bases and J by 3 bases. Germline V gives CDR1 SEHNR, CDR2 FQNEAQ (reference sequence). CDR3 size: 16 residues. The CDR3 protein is CASSRTGLGDTGELFF. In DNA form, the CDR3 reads TGTGCCAGCAGCCGGACAGGTCTAGGTGACACCGGGGAGCTGTTTTTT.

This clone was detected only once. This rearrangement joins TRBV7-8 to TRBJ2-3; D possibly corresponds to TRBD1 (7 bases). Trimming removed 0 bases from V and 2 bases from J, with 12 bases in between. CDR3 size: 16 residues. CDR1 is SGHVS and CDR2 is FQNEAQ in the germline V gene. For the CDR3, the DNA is TGTGCCAGCAGCTTAGCGGCGGGGACAGACACAGATACGCAGTATTTT. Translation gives CASSLAAGTDTDTQYF.

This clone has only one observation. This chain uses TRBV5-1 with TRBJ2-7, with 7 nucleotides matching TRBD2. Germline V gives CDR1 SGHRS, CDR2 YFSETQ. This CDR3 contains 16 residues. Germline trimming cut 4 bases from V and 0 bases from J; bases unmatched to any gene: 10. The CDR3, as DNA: TGCGCCAGCAGCGCGGGGGTGGCCGGGAGCTCCTACGAGCAGTACTTC. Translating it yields CASSAGVAGSSYEQYF.

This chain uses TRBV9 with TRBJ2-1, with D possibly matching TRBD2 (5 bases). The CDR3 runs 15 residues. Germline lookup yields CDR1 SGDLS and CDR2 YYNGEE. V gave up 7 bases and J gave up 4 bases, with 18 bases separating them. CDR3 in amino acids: CASGPGAGMYNEQFF. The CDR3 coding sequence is TGTGCCAGCGGCCCTGGCGCGGGTATGTACAATGAGCAGTTCTTC.

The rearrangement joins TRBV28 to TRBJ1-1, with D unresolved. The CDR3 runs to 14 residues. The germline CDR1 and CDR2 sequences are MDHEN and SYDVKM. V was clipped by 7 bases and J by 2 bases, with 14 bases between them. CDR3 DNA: TGTGCCAGCAAATTGGACGGACTCAACACTGAAGCTTTCTTT. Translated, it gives CASKLDGLNTEAFF.

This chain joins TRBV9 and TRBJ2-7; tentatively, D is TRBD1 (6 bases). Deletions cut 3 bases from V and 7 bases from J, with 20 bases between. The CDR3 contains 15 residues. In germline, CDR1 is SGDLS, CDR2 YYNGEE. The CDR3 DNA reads TGTGCCAGCAGCGACCGGGACAACCCGGTAGGGGAGCAGTACTTC. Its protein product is CASSDRDNPVGEQYF.

CDR3 sequence: CASRGAVKNIQYF. In DNA form, the CDR3 reads TGTGCCAGCCGGGGGGCGGTCAAAAACATTCAGTACTTC. The chain links TRBV11-3 to TRBJ2-4; possible D gene TRBD2, 7 bases. The germline V gene has CDR1 SGHNT and CDR2 YENEEA. Trimming removed 8 bases from V and 3 bases from J, with 11 bases in between. The CDR3 is 13 residues long. Complete variable domain (other parts from reference TRBV11-3 and TRBJ2-4): EAGVVQSPRYKIIEKKQPVAFWCNPISGHNTLYWYLQNLGQGPELLIRYENEEAVDDSQLPKDRFSAERLKGVDSTLKIQPAELGDSAVYLCASRGAVKNIQYFGAGTRLSVL.

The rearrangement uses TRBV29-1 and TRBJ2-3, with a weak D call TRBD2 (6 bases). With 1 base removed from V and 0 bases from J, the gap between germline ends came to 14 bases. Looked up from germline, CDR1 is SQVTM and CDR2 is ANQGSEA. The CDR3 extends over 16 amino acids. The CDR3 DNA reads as TGCAGCGTTGAAGTAAGGCCTAGCGAAAGCACAGATACGCAGTATTTT. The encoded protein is CSVEVRPSESTDTQYF.

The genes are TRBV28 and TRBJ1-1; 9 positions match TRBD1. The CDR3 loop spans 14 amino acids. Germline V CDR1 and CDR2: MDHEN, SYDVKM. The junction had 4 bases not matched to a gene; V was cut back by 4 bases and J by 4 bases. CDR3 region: CASSSGQGGTEAFF. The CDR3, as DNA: TGTGCCAGCAGTTCGGGACAGGGAGGCACTGAAGCTTTCTTT.

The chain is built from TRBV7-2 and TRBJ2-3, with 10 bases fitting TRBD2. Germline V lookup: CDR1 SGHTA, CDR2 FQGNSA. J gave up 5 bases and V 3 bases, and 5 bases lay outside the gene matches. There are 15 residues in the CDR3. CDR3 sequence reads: CASSFLAGDGDTQYF. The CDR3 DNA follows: TGTGCCAGCAGCTTTCTAGCGGGAGATGGAGATACGCAGTATTTT.

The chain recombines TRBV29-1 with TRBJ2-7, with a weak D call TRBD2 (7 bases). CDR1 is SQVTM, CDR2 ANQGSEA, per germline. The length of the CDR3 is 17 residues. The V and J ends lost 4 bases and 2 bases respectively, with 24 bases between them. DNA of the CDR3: TGCAGCGTTGCCGGGGGGCGGGACGACAGGTCCACCTACGAGCAGTACTTC. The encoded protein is CSVAGGRDDRSTYEQYF.

The CDR3 DNA reads as TGCGCCAGCAGCCAAGACGGCGGGGGGGCGACTTTCTACGAGCAGTACTTC. It codes for CASSQDGGGATFYEQYF. The chain combines TRBV4-1 with TRBJ2-7; TRBD2 agrees at 9 bases. Germline CDR1 reads MGHRA; CDR2 reads YSYEKL. V lost 0 bases, J lost 3 bases, and 9 bases stayed unmatched. This CDR3 is 17 amino acids long.

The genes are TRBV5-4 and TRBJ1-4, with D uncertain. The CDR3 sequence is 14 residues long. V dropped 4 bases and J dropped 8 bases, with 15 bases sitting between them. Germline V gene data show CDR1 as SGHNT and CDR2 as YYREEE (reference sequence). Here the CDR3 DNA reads TGTGCCAGCAGCCCGGACTCCTACTCCGAAAAACTGTTTTTT. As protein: CASSPDSYSEKLFF.